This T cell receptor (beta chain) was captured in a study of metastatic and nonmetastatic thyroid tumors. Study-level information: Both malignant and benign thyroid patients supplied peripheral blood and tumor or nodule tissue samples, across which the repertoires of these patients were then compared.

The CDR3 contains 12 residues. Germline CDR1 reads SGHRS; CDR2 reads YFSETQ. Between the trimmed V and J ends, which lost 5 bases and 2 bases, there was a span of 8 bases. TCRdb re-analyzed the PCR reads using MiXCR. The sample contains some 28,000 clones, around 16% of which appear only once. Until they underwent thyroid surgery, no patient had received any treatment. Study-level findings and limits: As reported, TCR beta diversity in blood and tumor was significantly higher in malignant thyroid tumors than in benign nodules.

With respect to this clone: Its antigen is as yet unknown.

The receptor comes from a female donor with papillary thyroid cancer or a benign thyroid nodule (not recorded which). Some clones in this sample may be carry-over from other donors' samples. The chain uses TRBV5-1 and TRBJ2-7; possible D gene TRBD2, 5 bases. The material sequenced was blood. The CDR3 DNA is TGCGCCAGCAGGTCCGGGGCCTACGAGCAGTACTTC. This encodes CASRSGAYEQYF.